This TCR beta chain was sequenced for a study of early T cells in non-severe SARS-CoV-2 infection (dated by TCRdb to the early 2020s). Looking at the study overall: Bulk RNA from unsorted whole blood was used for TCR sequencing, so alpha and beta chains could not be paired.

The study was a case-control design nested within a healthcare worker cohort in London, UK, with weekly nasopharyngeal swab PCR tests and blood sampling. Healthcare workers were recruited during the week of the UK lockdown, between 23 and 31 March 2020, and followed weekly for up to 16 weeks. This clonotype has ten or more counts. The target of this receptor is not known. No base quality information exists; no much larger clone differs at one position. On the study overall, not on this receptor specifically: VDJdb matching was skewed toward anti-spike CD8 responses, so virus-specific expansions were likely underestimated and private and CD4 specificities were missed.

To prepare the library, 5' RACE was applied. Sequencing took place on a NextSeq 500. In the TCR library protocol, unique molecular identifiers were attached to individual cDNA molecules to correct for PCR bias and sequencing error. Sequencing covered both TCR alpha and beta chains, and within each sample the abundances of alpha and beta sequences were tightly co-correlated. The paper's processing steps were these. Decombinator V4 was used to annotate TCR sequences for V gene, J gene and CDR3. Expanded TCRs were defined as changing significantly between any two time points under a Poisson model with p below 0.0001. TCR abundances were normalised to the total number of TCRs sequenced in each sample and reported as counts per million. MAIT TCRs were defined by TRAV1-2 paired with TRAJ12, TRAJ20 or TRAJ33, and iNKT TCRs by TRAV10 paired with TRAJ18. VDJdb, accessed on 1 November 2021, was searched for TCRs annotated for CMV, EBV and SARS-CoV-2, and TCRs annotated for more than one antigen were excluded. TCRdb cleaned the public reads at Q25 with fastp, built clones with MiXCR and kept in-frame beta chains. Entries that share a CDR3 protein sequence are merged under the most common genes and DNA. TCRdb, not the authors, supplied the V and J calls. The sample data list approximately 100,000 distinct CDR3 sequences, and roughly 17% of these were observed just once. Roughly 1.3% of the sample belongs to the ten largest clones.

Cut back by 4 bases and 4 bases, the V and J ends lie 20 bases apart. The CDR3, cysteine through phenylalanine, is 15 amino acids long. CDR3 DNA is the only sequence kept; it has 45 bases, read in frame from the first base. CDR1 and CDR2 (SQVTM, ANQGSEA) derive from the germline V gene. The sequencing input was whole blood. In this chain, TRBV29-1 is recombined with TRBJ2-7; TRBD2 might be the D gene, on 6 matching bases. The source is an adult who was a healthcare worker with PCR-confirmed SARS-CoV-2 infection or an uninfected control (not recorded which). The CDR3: CSVAGTPEDRYEQYF. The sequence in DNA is TGCAGCGTTGCCGGGACTCCAGAAGACCGATACGAGCAGTACTTC.